This record concerns one T cell receptor beta chain sequence. This record belongs to a study of shared clonotypes between healthy human individuals. Clones were read by immunoSEQ multiplex PCR, and TCRdb kept only the in-frame ones, dropping some. The sample has approximately 500,000 clones, 78% seen once. The clonotype was recovered from a middle-aged woman in good health. Some clones in this sample may be carry-over from other donors' samples. The sequenced sample consisted of PBMCs.

The CDR3 DNA reads as TGTGCCAGCAGCTTAGAGTTAGGGGGAAATCAGCCCCAGCATTTT. Protein product: CASSLELGGNQPQHF. This chain links TRBV7-2 with TRBJ1-5, with D possibly being TRBD1 (6 bases). The germline V gene encodes CDR1 SGHTA and CDR2 FQGNSA. The CDR3 sequence is 15 residues long. Deletions cut 1 base from V and 4 bases from J, with 11 bases between.